Below, 14 T cell receptor beta chains from the same sample are listed, as sequenced in a study of blood T cells in healthy people across ages. Through a sample-barcoded 5' primer and a J-beta primer mix, a second PCR was run for roughly 6 to 12 cycles. TCRdb re-called the 5' RACE reads with MiXCR, one entry per CDR3 protein. The sample contains over 1,500,000 distinct CDR3 sequences, about two fifths of which appear only once. What was sequenced was blood. The receptors were sampled from a human donor in good health.

This clonotype occurred a few times. The chain links TRBV29-1 to TRBJ2-3, with unresolved D. Germline V gene lookup returns CDR1 SQVTM and CDR2 ANQGSEA. This CDR3 is built from 10 residues. V was shortened by 5 bases and J by 5 bases, with 5 bases between the two germline ends. In nucleotides, the CDR3 is TGCAGCGTTACTATAGATACGCAGTATTTT. Translating gives CSVTIDTQYF.

This clonotype has just a few counts. The chain has TRBV12-5 and TRBJ2-5, with 7 bases lining up with TRBD1. CDR1 LGHNT and CDR2 FRNRAP come from the germline V gene. The J segment lost 13 bases and the V segment lost 3 bases, leaving 5 bases of the junction unmatched. CDR3 length: 11 amino acids. Written as DNA, the CDR3 is TGTGCTAGTGGTTTAGACAGACAGGGGTACTTC. It is translated as CASGLDRQGYF.

The chain is built from TRBV20-1 and TRBJ2-7; 7 bases line up with TRBD2. V shed 0 bases, J shed 4 bases, and the junction held 9 bases outside the gene matches. Germline CDR1 and CDR2: DFQATT and SNEGSKA (reference sequence). The CDR3 loop spans 15 amino acids. The CDR3, as DNA: TGCAGTGCTAGAGACGGGGGGAACAATAAGTACGAGCAGTACTTC. Translated: CSARDGGNNKYEQYF.

This clonotype was picked up a small number of times. The rearrangement joins TRBV7-8 to TRBJ2-3; perhaps TRBD2 as D (5 bases). The CDR3 has 15 residues. Germline CDR1 is SGHVS and CDR2 is FQNEAQ. The V end lost 6 bases, the J end lost 5 bases, and 18 bases lay between the germline ends. CDR3 sequence: CASRTYRGPGDTQYF. The CDR3 nucleotides are TGTGCCAGCAGGACCTATAGAGGGCCGGGAGATACGCAGTATTTT. The full variable domain, in which reference TRBV7-8 and TRBJ2-3 provide the parts outside the CDR3, is GAGVSQSPRYKVAKRGQDVALRCDPISGHVSLFWYQQALGQGPEFLTYFQNEAQLDKSGLPSDRFFAERPEGSVSTLKIQRTQQEDSAVYLCASRTYRGPGDTQYFGPGTRLTVL.

The chain joins TRBV12-3 or TRBV12-4 to TRBJ1-6; TRBD1 might be the D (6 bases). Trimming took 4 bases from V and 8 from J, leaving 15 bases between them. The CDR3 loop spans 15 amino acids. The CDR3 region is CASSWTVFGDSPLHF. The CDR3 DNA is TGTGCCAGCAGTTGGACAGTGTTCGGAGATTCACCCCTCCACTTT.

The chain employs TRBV9 and TRBJ2-1; a possible D gene is TRBD1 (5 bases). With 0 bases removed from V and 2 bases from J, the gap between germline ends came to 12 bases. Per the germline V gene, CDR1 is SGDLS and CDR2 is YYNGEE. This CDR3 is built from 16 residues. The DNA for the CDR3 is TGTGCCAGCAGCGTAGAGGCAGGGAAGGCCTACAATGAGCAGTTCTTC. This codes for CASSVEAGKAYNEQFF.

The chain couples TRBV29-1 to TRBJ1-2, with D possibly matching TRBD1 (5 bases). The CDR3 length is 14 residues. Germline loops: CDR1 SQVTM, CDR2 ANQGSEA. The germline V and J ends were trimmed by 4 bases and 4 bases, with 16 bases remaining between them. In DNA, the CDR3 is TGCAGCGTTGCAGGGCAACCTTTGGGCTATGGCTACACCTTC. Protein sequence: CSVAGQPLGYGYTF.

A few counts support this clonotype. The chain links TRBV12-3 or TRBV12-4 to TRBJ1-2; 11 nucleotides line up with TRBD1. The CDR3 has 16 residues. The junction had 6 bases not matched to a gene; V was cut back by 6 bases and J by 0 bases. CDR3 region: CASRDPGQGANYGYTF. For the CDR3, the DNA is TGTGCCAGCAGGGACCCGGGACAGGGGGCTAACTATGGCTACACCTTC.

In DNA, the CDR3 is TGCGCCAGCAGCGTTGAGGATCGGCCAACTGAAGCTTTCTTT. This translates into CASSVEDRPTEAFF. The chain uses TRBV5-1 and TRBJ1-1; no clear D. The length of the CDR3 is 14 residues. Trimming left V 4 bases short and J 5 bases short, with 15 bases between. CDR1 is SGHRS and CDR2 is YFSETQ in the germline V gene.

This CDR3 is CSAGRTAQETQYF. The CDR3 region has the DNA TGCAGTGCTGGGAGGACAGCCCAAGAGACCCAGTACTTC. The chain couples TRBV20-1 to TRBJ2-5, with D possibly called TRBD1 or TRBD2 (6 bases each). V shed 5 bases and J shed 1 base, with 11 bases lying between them. The CDR3 is made up of 13 amino acids. Germline loops: CDR1 DFQATT, CDR2 SNEGSKA (reference sequence).

The table lists this clonotype with a few counts. This chain uses TRBV4-3 with TRBJ2-7; a possible D gene is TRBD2 (6 bases). Germline V gene sequence: CDR1 LGHNA, CDR2 YSLEER. Trimming took 0 bases from V and 5 from J, leaving 14 bases between them. This CDR3 region has 15 residues. This CDR3 reads CASSQDGGELDEQYF. The CDR3 DNA reads as TGCGCCAGCAGCCAAGATGGCGGGGAGCTCGACGAGCAGTACTTC.

This clonotype was counted a single time. The genes are TRBV7-8 and TRBJ2-1, with D perhaps TRBD1 or TRBD2 (5 bases each). The CDR3 loop spans 15 amino acids. The germline V gene has CDR1 SGHVS and CDR2 FQNEAQ. Trimming removed 5 bases from V and 10 bases from J, with 21 bases in between. Here the CDR3 DNA reads TGTGCCAGCAGCACCCACGAGGGCCTCGGGACCGAGCAGTTCTTC. Protein sequence: CASSTHEGLGTEQFF.

The chain has TRBV5-1 and TRBJ2-7; D is perhaps TRBD2 (6 bases). CDR3 length: 14 residues. The V gene's germline CDR1 is SGHRS and CDR2 YFSETQ. V lost 0 bases to trimming and J lost 3 bases, with 10 bases between them. DNA of the CDR3: TGCGCCAGCAGCTTGGGACTAGATCACTACGAGCAGTACTTC. This gives the protein CASSLGLDHYEQYF.

This clonotype came up a few times. The chain couples TRBV11-2 to TRBJ2-4, with D perhaps TRBD1 or TRBD2 (5 bases each). Deletions cut 5 bases from V and 3 bases from J, with 11 bases between. The length of the CDR3 is 14 residues. The germline V gene encodes CDR1 SGHAT and CDR2 FQNNGV. CDR3 sequence: CASSKRDLKNIQYF. The CDR3 DNA reads TGTGCCAGCAGCAAACGGGACCTCAAAAACATTCAGTACTTC.